This TCR beta chain was captured in a study of blood T cell repertoires in COVID-19. Study at large: The United States, Italy and Spain provided the acute and convalescent COVID-19 samples. PBMCs, B-cell-depleted T cells, or T cells were the source of the cDNA or gDNA that made up the material.

CDR1 is LNHDA, CDR2 SQIVND, per germline (reference sequence). V lost 4 bases to trimming and J lost 4 bases, with 10 bases between them. This CDR3 contains 14 residues. Original handling: Reference gene primer amplification gave estimated nucleated cell counts. Profiled with immunoSEQ multiplex PCR; TCRdb holds only in-frame clones, not every one. The V and J calls and clone size were taken over from that table, and D and trimming were inferred from the DNA. The table has 240,000 or so clones, 70% to 90% seen once. Sequencing was done on a sample of peripheral blood. The receptor was isolated from a woman aged 30 to 39 with acute or convalescent COVID-19. V is TRBV19 and J is TRBJ1-4; D might be TRBD1 (6 bases). The DNA for the CDR3 is TGTGCCAGTAGTACCTCGGACAGTAATGAAAAACTGTTTTTT. It translates to CASSTSDSNEKLFF.